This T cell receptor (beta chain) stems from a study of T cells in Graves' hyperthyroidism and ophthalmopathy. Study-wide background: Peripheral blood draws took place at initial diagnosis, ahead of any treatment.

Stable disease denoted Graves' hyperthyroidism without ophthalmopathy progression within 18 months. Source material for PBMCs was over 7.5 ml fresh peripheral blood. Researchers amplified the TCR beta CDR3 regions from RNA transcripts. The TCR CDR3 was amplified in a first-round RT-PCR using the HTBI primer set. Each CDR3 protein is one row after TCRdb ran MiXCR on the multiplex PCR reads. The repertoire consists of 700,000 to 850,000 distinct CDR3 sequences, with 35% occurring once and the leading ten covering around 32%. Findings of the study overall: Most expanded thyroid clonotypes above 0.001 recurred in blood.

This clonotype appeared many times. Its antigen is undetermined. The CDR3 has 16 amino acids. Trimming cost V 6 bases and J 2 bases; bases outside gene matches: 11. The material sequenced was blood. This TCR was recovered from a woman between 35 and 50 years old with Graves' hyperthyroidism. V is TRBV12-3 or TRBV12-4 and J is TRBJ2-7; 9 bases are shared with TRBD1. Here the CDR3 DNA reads TGTGCCAGCAGCCAGGGGACAGGGATGGGAACCTACGAGCAGTACTTC. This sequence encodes CASSQGTGMGTYEQYF.